Listed here are 27 T cell receptor beta chains from one sample, sequenced in a study of identical twins. One entry per CDR3 protein results from TCRdb running MiXCR on the 5' RACE reads. Of under 250,000 distinct CDR3 sequences in the sample, 10% to 15% are singletons; the top ten hold approximately 4%. Separately, the same data were catalogued under a study of yellow fever vaccine responses in identical twins.

The sequencing input was memory (CD45RO+) T cells sorted from blood. The origin of the receptors is a woman aged 18 to 35 in good health.

The rearrangement uses TRBV9 and TRBJ2-2; no clear D. CDR1 SGDLS and CDR2 YYNGEE come from the germline V gene. This CDR3 has 15 residues. V lost 0 bases and J 4 bases, leaving 10 bases between the germline ends. Written as DNA, the CDR3 is TGTGCCAGCAGCGTAGAGGGTTCGGGCACCGGGGAGCTGTTTTTT. It translates to CASSVEGSGTGELFF.

This clonotype was detected ten times or more. V gene TRBV6-1 combines with J gene TRBJ1-1, with no clear D. Per the germline V gene, CDR1 is MNHNS and CDR2 is SASEGT. This CDR3 region has 11 residues. The V and J ends lost 7 bases and 2 bases respectively, with 5 bases between them. CDR3 nucleotides: TGTGCCAGCATAGTTAACACTGAAGCTTTCTTT. Amino acids: CASIVNTEAFF.

This clonotype came up many times. The chain has TRBV14 and TRBJ2-3; maybe TRBD1 (5 bases). The CDR3 extends over 14 amino acids. Germline V gene sequence: CDR1 SGHDN, CDR2 FVKESK. V lost 6 bases and J 2 bases, leaving 12 bases between the germline ends. DNA of the CDR3: TGTGCCAGCAGTCCACAGGAAACCACAGATACGCAGTATTTT. It is translated as CASSPQETTDTQYF. The full variable domain, its missing parts supplied by reference TRBV14 and TRBJ2-3, is EAGVTQFPSHSVIEKGQTVTLRCDPISGHDNLYWYRRVMGKEIKFLLHFVKESKQDESGMPNNRFLAERTGGTYSTLKVQPAELEDSGVYFCASSPQETTDTQYFGPGTRLTVL.

The V call is TRBV29-1, the J call TRBJ2-3; D not certain. Per the germline V gene, CDR1 is SQVTM and CDR2 is ANQGSEA. This CDR3 region has 14 residues. Trimming took 5 bases from V and 6 from J, leaving 18 bases between them. The CDR3 spells CSVPPGTRRDTQYF. The CDR3 nucleotides read TGCAGCGTTCCCCCTGGAACACGACGGGATACGCAGTATTTT.

This clonotype showed up just a few times. V usage is TRBV28 and J usage is TRBJ2-7; the match to TRBD2 covers 12 bases. The CDR3 loop spans 14 amino acids. Unmatched junction bases numbered 3, after V lost 2 bases and J lost 7 bases. The germline V gene encodes CDR1 MDHEN and CDR2 SYDVKM. Here the CDR3 reads CASSLLAGGREQYF. The CDR3 DNA sequence: TGTGCCAGCAGTTTACTAGCGGGAGGGCGGGAGCAGTACTTC.

This clonotype was counted ten times or more. The V call is TRBV5-1, the J call TRBJ1-4; D is unclear. The CDR3 runs to 14 residues. Germline V gene lookup returns CDR1 SGHRS and CDR2 YFSETQ. Trimming cost V 2 bases and J 3 bases, with 8 bases left between them. CDR3 coding DNA: TGCGCCAGCAGCTTCCAGGACTCTAATGAAAAACTGTTTTTT. Translation gives CASSFQDSNEKLFF.

This clonotype was picked up a small number of times. The chain uses TRBV25-1 and TRBJ2-7; a possible D gene is TRBD2 (6 bases). The CDR3 is made up of 16 amino acids. Germline-derived CDR1 and CDR2 are MGHDK and SYGVNS. V lost 3 bases, J lost 9 bases, and 24 bases lay in between. CDR3 protein: CASSELSGGGPFGQYF. As DNA, the CDR3 is TGTGCCAGCAGTGAGCTTAGCGGAGGAGGACCATTTGGGCAGTACTTC.

This chain uses TRBV6-5 with TRBJ2-5; tentative D call: TRBD1 (7 bases). V was pared by 0 bases and J by 4 bases, with 24 bases between. The CDR3 is made up of 19 amino acids. CDR1 is MNHEY, CDR2 SVGAGI, per germline. The DNA of the CDR3 is TGTGCCAGCAGTTACTCGATGGCGGGACAGCGGTTTGGGCGAGAGACCCAGTACTTC. This translates into CASSYSMAGQRFGRETQYF.

This clonotype was found a few times. The chain is built from TRBV7-9 and TRBJ2-4, with D possibly called TRBD1 or TRBD2 (5 bases each). Trimming pared 3 bases from V and 9 bases from J, leaving 12 bases between. In germline, CDR1 is SEHNR, CDR2 FQNEAQ (reference sequence). The CDR3 is 13 residues long. The CDR3 DNA reads TGTGCCAGCAGCTTCTTTGGGACGGGCATTCAGTACTTC. It yields the protein CASSFFGTGIQYF.

This clonotype has a handful of counts. The chain joins TRBV21-1 to TRBJ2-3; the table gives TRBD2 as D, unverified against the DNA. TRBV21-1 is an annotated pseudogene. The CDR3 contains 15 residues. The CDR3 sequence is CASSKGTSGIVTQYF. The DNA of the CDR3 is TGTGCCAGCAGCAAAGGGACTAGCGGGATTGTTACGCAGTATTTT.

The rearrangement uses TRBV7-2 and TRBJ2-5; TRBD2 agrees at 10 bases. This CDR3 has 16 residues. Germline CDR1 reads SGHTA; CDR2 reads FQGNSA. V lost 2 bases to trimming and J lost 1 base; unmatched junction nucleotides: 4. As DNA, the CDR3 is TGTGCCAGCAGCTTAACTAGCGGGAAGGGCCAAGAGACCCAGTACTTC. It codes for CASSLTSGKGQETQYF.

V usage is TRBV5-1 and J usage is TRBJ1-1, with 8 positions matching TRBD1. CDR3 length equals 17 residues. V gave up 4 bases and J gave up 1 base; unmatched junction bases: 12. In germline, CDR1 is SGHRS, CDR2 YFSETQ. The CDR3 sequence: CASSHDQTGTGNTEAFF. The CDR3 region has the DNA TGCGCCAGCAGCCATGACCAAACCGGGACAGGGAACACTGAAGCTTTCTTT.

The chain links TRBV7-8 to TRBJ2-5; D might be TRBD2 (5 bases). This CDR3 has 18 amino acids. Germline V CDR1 and CDR2: SGHVS, FQNEAQ. V lost 4 bases and J lost 0, with 21 bases in between. CDR3: CASSSAFDERWDQETQYF. CDR3 in DNA: TGTGCCAGCAGCTCCGCCTTTGACGAGCGGTGGGACCAAGAGACCCAGTACTTC.

The rearrangement joins TRBV6-1 to TRBJ2-1, with 7 nucleotides matching TRBD2. Germline V gene lookup returns CDR1 MNHNS and CDR2 SASEGT. The CDR3 contains 16 residues. V trimming: 8 bases; J trimming: 1 base; junction bases outside the gene matches: 11. CDR3 sequence: CASLKEAGASYNEQFF. The CDR3 region has the DNA TGTGCCAGCCTCAAGGAGGCGGGAGCGTCCTACAATGAGCAGTTCTTC.

In its sample, this clonotype was seen many times. The rearrangement links TRBV3-1 to TRBJ2-1, with a tentative D call TRBD2 (5 bases). The CDR3 has 12 residues. Trimming took 6 bases from V and 8 from J, leaving 11 bases between them. Germline CDR1 is LGHDT and CDR2 is YNNKEL (reference sequence). The CDR3, as DNA: TGTGCCAGCAGTAAACTCGGGGATGAGCAGTTCTTC. Its protein product is CASSKLGDEQFF.

The V call is TRBV6-4, the J call TRBJ2-2; 7 bases line up with TRBD1. The CDR3 loop spans 14 amino acids. Losses at the gene ends were 6 bases for V and 4 bases for J; bases not matched to a gene: 5. The germline gives CDR1 MRHNA, CDR2 SNTAGT. The CDR3 sequence is CASRPQGVTGELFF. CDR3 nucleotide sequence: TGTGCCAGCAGGCCCCAGGGGGTCACCGGGGAGCTGTTTTTT.

This clonotype is medium-sized (0.01 to 0.1%). The chain uses TRBV6-4 and TRBJ2-3; D is unclear. This CDR3 spans 14 amino acids. V was clipped by 0 bases and J by 1 base, with 5 bases between them. Germline V CDR1 and CDR2: MRHNA, SNTAGT. CDR3 protein: CASSDSPGTDTQYF. The CDR3 bases are TGTGCCAGCAGTGACTCGCCTGGCACAGATACGCAGTATTTT.

This clonotype occurred a few times. V gene TRBV7-8 combines with J gene TRBJ2-4; TRBD2 matches 7 bases. CDR1 SGHVS and CDR2 FQNEAQ come from the germline V gene. The J segment lost 6 bases and the V segment lost 3 bases, leaving 17 bases of the junction unmatched. The CDR3 loop spans 18 amino acids. The CDR3 nucleotides read TGTGCCAGCAGCTTGGGTAATGCGGGGAGGGCCGTAGGAAACATTCAGTACTTC. As protein: CASSLGNAGRAVGNIQYF. The full variable domain, in which reference TRBV7-8 and TRBJ2-4 provide the parts outside the CDR3, is GAGVSQSPRYKVAKRGQDVALRCDPISGHVSLFWYQQALGQGPEFLTYFQNEAQLDKSGLPSDRFFAERPEGSVSTLKIQRTQQEDSAVYLCASSLGNAGRAVGNIQYFGAGTRLSVL.

In this sample, this clonotype turned up many times. The chain couples TRBV20-1 to TRBJ2-3, with TRBD1 identical over 7 bases. Trimming removed 4 bases from V and 7 bases from J; junction bases left unmatched: 5. Germline V gene data show CDR1 as DFQATT and CDR2 as SNEGSKA (reference sequence). This CDR3 contains 12 residues. The CDR3 spells CSATDREYTQYF. The CDR3 DNA reads as TGCAGTGCTACCGACAGGGAATATACGCAGTATTTT.

This clonotype came up a few times. This chain uses TRBV20-1 with TRBJ2-5, with 11 bases that match TRBD2. The CDR3 loop spans 17 amino acids. Germline values: CDR1 DFQATT, CDR2 SNEGSKA (reference sequence). V shed 5 bases, J shed 3 bases, and the junction held 14 bases outside the gene matches. DNA for the CDR3: TGCAGTGCTCAATTAGCGGGAGGGCTAGTTGAGGAAGAGACCCAGTACTTC. Amino acid sequence: CSAQLAGGLVEEETQYF.

This clonotype was counted ten times or more. This rearrangement joins TRBV29-1 to TRBJ2-1, with no clear D. The CDR3 consists of 10 residues. V lost 6 bases, J lost 5 bases, and 5 bases lay in between. Per germline, CDR1 SQVTM and CDR2 ANQGSEA. DNA for the CDR3: TGCAGCGTCGCTAACAATGAGCAGTTCTTC. It translates to CSVANNEQFF.

This clonotype occurred a few times. CDR3 protein: CASSPGAGGLFF. The CDR3 DNA sequence: TGTGCCAGCAGTCCGGGAGCGGGAGGGCTGTTCTTC. The rearrangement uses TRBV6-2 or TRBV6-3 and TRBJ2-1, with 10 positions matching TRBD2. Germline V CDR1 and CDR2: MNHEY, SVGEGT. The CDR3 is 12 amino acids. V dropped 5 bases and J dropped 15; count of bases not matched to a gene: 7.

This clonotype was seen a handful of times. The chain combines TRBV15 with TRBJ1-5; 8 positions agree with TRBD1. Trimming removed 5 bases from V and 4 bases from J; junction bases left unmatched: 10. The CDR3 is 16 amino acids. Looked up from germline, CDR1 is LNHNV and CDR2 is YYDKDF (reference sequence). CDR3 sequence: CATSGTGGLRNQPQHF. Here the CDR3 DNA reads TGTGCCACCAGCGGAACAGGGGGGCTCAGAAATCAGCCCCAGCATTTT.

This clonotype appeared many times. The rearrangement uses TRBV12-3 or TRBV12-4 and TRBJ2-7; D ambiguous. The CDR3 has 12 residues. Between the trimmed V and J ends, which lost 3 bases and 1 base, there was a span of 4 bases. The CDR3 here is CASSFRSYEQYF. The CDR3 coding sequence is TGTGCCAGCAGTTTCAGGTCCTACGAGCAGTACTTC.

The sample holds a few counts of this clonotype. The V gene is TRBV12-3 or TRBV12-4, the J gene TRBJ2-5, with D perhaps TRBD1 (5 bases). CDR3 length equals 15 residues. V was cut by 2 bases and J by 3 bases, with 13 bases left in between. In DNA, the CDR3 is TGTGCCAGCAGTTTAAAAACGACAGACAAAGAGACCCAGTACTTC. This encodes CASSLKTTDKETQYF.

The chain links TRBV20-1 to TRBJ1-6, with 9 positions matching TRBD1. Per the germline V gene, CDR1 is DFQATT and CDR2 is SNEGSKA (reference sequence). The CDR3 has 13 amino acids. Trimming removed 5 bases from V and 9 bases from J; junction bases left unmatched: 5. The CDR3 is CSAPTGGSSPLHF. The CDR3 region has the DNA TGCAGTGCTCCGACAGGGGGTTCTTCACCCCTCCACTTT.

The chain employs TRBV12-3 or TRBV12-4 and TRBJ2-2; a weak D match, TRBD1 (6 bases). The CDR3 spans 15 residues. The ends were cut back, 0 bases at V and 6 bases at J, with 11 bases in the middle. The CDR3 DNA reads TGTGCCAGCAGTTTAGCCGGGCAGGGGTCCGGGGAGCTGTTTTTT. As protein: CASSLAGQGSGELFF.